This T cell receptor (beta chain) was captured in a study of regulatory T cells in long-lasting Graves disease. This CDR3 is built from 14 residues. The germline gives CDR1 SGHRS, CDR2 YFSETQ. CDR3-region Arm-PCR and iRepertoire HTBI primers produced the TCR beta libraries. TCRdb reprocessed the multiplex PCR reads with MiXCR, giving one entry per CDR3 protein. The sample lists approximately 470,000 distinct CDR3 sequences, less than 25% occurring once. Time point given: persistent/refractory GD, antithyroid drugs over 5 years with positive TRAb. Following extraction of RNA from PBMCs, that RNA was used to make the TCR library. This clonotype was seen at least ten times. One end of the junction varies from germline; a read error may be responsible.

The V and J genes are TRBV5-1 and TRBJ2-7; no clear D gene. The TCR sequence derives from a female donor with Graves disease. The sequences come from peripheral blood mononuclear cells (PBMCs), collected when the disease was refractory, from a patient treated with antithyroid drugs. CDR3 in DNA: TGCGCCAGCAGCTTGGATCCGGGCTCCGACGAGCAGTACTTC. Amino acid sequence: CASSLDPGSDEQYF.